Each of the 11 T cell receptor beta chains below was sequenced from the same sample in a study of graft-versus-host responses after intestinal transplantation. Sequenced by immunoSEQ multiplex PCR; TCRdb stores in-frame clones only, minus some. The sample contains almost 70,000 clones, 80% to 95% of which appear only once. This specimen consisted of bone marrow, obtained almost 750 days after intestinal transplantation. The receptor set was obtained from a human patient who received an intestinal transplant, so some T cells may come from the graft donor.

The chain joins TRBV2 to TRBJ2-4; maybe TRBD1 (6 bases). The CDR3 is 16 amino acids. The V gene lost 3 bases and the J gene lost 0 bases, with 12 bases spanning the gap. Per the germline V gene, CDR1 is SNHLY and CDR2 is FYNNEI. CDR3 nucleotide sequence: TGTGCCAGCAGTGACCGGACAGCCAAAGCCAAAAACATTCAGTACTTC. The encoded protein is CASSDRTAKAKNIQYF.

This clone was seen just once. The chain couples TRBV27 to TRBJ1-4; 8 nucleotides align to TRBD1. The germline CDR1 and CDR2 sequences are MNHEY and SMNVEV (reference sequence). The CDR3 has 14 residues. J lost 3 bases, V lost 3 bases, and 0 bases had no gene match. The CDR3 region has the DNA TGTGCCAGCAGTTTGACAGGGGCTAATGAAAAACTGTTTTTT. Translation: CASSLTGANEKLFF.

The V call is TRBV5-1, the J call TRBJ2-2; D remains ambiguous. Trimming stripped 3 bases from V and 3 bases from J, with 6 bases between. The CDR3 runs to 13 residues. Germline V gene lookup returns CDR1 SGHRS and CDR2 YFSETQ. The CDR3 protein is CASSSGDTGELFF. The CDR3 DNA sequence: TGCGCCAGCAGCTCCGGCGACACCGGGGAGCTGTTTTTT.

V gene TRBV4-1 combines with J gene TRBJ2-1; weak D call: TRBD2 (5 bases). The CDR3 loop spans 13 amino acids. Trimming took 3 bases from V and 3 from J, leaving 6 bases between them. Germline assignment: CDR1 MGHRA and CDR2 YSYEKL. DNA of the CDR3: TGCGCCAGCAGCCAGGAGGTCTACAATGAGCAGTTCTTC. Residues: CASSQEVYNEQFF.

The CDR3 loop is CASSSGQGADGYTF. CDR3 coding DNA: TGTGCCAGCAGCTCCGGACAGGGGGCTGATGGCTACACCTTC. V gene TRBV7-9 combines with J gene TRBJ1-2; 11 bases align to TRBD1. Unmatched junction bases numbered 4, after V lost 4 bases and J lost 6 bases. The CDR3 has 14 amino acids. Germline V gene data show CDR1 as SEHNR and CDR2 as FQNEAQ (reference sequence). The variable domain in full, completed from reference TRBV7-9 and TRBJ1-2, reads DTGVSQNPRHKITKRGQNVTFRCDPISEHNRLYWYRQTLGQGPEFLTYFQNEAQLEKSRLLSDRFSAERPKGSFSTLEIQRTEQGDSAMYLCASSSGQGADGYTFGSGTRLTVV.

The rearrangement joins TRBV7-7 to TRBJ2-5; TRBD2 matches at 7 bases. There are 14 residues in the CDR3. Germline assignment: CDR1 SSHAT and CDR2 FNYEAQ (reference sequence). Trimming took 5 bases from V and 7 from J; bases not matched to a gene: 10. The CDR3 nucleotides are TGTGCCAGCAGCAAAGCGGGACCCTCGGGGACCCAGTACTTC. Its translation is CASSKAGPSGTQYF.

The chain couples TRBV4-2 to TRBJ1-2; D is perhaps TRBD1 (6 bases). V was clipped by 0 bases and J by 6 bases, with 26 bases between them. The CDR3 spans 19 residues. Germline CDR1 LGHNA, CDR2 YNFKEQ. CDR3 coding DNA: TGTGCCAGCAGCCAAGATAATTATGGGGACACCTTCTCCGAGGATGGCTACACCTTC. Its protein is CASSQDNYGDTFSEDGYTF.

V gene TRBV27 combines with J gene TRBJ2-7; D possibly corresponds to TRBD1 (5 bases). There are 14 residues in the CDR3. V was trimmed by 2 bases and J by 3 bases, leaving 11 bases between them. Germline values: CDR1 MNHEY, CDR2 SMNVEV (reference sequence). DNA for the CDR3: TGTGCCAGCAGTTTAACAGGTGGTGGCTACGAGCAGTACTTC. Amino acids: CASSLTGGGYEQYF.

The CDR3 here is CASRGSGQTNTGELFF. The CDR3 region has the DNA TGTGCCAGCAGAGGTAGTGGGCAGACGAACACCGGGGAGCTGTTTTTT. The chain couples TRBV7-9 to TRBJ2-2; D is unresolved. Per the germline V gene, CDR1 is SEHNR and CDR2 is FQNEAQ (reference sequence). The CDR3 is 16 residues long. V lost 6 bases and J lost 0, with 14 bases in between.

The chain uses TRBV30 and TRBJ2-1; D is undetermined. Per the germline V gene, CDR1 is GTSNPN and CDR2 is SVGIG (reference sequence). CDR3 length equals 13 residues. Trimming left V 2 bases short and J 4 bases short, with 9 bases between. The DNA for the CDR3 is TGTGCCTGGAGTCCCGACCAGTACAATGAGCAGTTCTTC. Protein sequence: CAWSPDQYNEQFF. The variable domain in full, with the rest retrieved from reference TRBV30 and TRBJ2-1, is SQTIHQWPATLVQPVGSPLSLECTVEGTSNPNLYWYRQAAGRGLQLLFYSVGIGQISSEVPQNLSASRPQDRQFILSSKKLLLSDSGFYLCAWSPDQYNEQFFGPGTRLTVL.

This clone was counted a single time. The chain combines TRBV18 with TRBJ2-5, with TRBD1 identical over 8 bases. Losses at the gene ends were 3 bases for V and 5 bases for J; bases not matched to a gene: 5. CDR1 and CDR2 (germline): KGHSH, LQKENI. The CDR3 spans 14 residues. The CDR3 sequence: CASSPSRDRETQYF. In DNA, the CDR3 is TGTGCCAGCTCACCCAGCAGGGACAGGGAGACCCAGTACTTC.